This passage covers 5 T cell receptor beta chains from one sample sequenced in a study of blood T cells in healthy people across ages. It was with a sample-barcoded 5' primer and a J-beta primer mix that a second PCR of roughly 7 to 12 cycles was run. TCRdb re-analysed the 5' RACE reads in MiXCR, keeping a single row per CDR3 protein. The sample lists about 1.5 million distinct CDR3 sequences, roughly two fifths occurring once. Material for sequencing was blood. The origin of the receptors is a woman aged 18-29 years in good health.

The table lists this clonotype with a count of one. The chain is built from TRBV4-2 and TRBJ2-1, with D possibly matching TRBD1 (5 bases). The germline gives CDR1 LGHNA, CDR2 YNFKEQ. V was cut by 3 bases and J by 10 bases, with 13 bases left in between. CDR3 length equals 13 residues. The chain's CDR3 is CASSQGLQGEQFF. The CDR3 coding sequence is TGTGCCAGCAGCCAGGGGCTTCAGGGAGAGCAGTTCTTC.

The CDR3 sequence: CSYTGTSGGLGNEQFF. The CDR3 bases are TGCAGCTATACCGGGACTAGCGGGGGGTTGGGTAATGAGCAGTTCTTC. This sequence joins TRBV29-1 and TRBJ2-1, with 15 bases aligning to TRBD2. The CDR3 extends over 16 amino acids. The germline V gene has CDR1 SQVTM and CDR2 ANQGSEA. Germline trimming cut 8 bases from V and 7 bases from J; bases unmatched to any gene: 12.

Details on this clonotype: A much larger clonotype is one base distant, so this may be a read error. The rearrangement uses TRBV3-1 and TRBJ2-4; 7 bases are shared with TRBD2. The CDR3 sequence is 17 residues long. Germline V gene sequence: CDR1 LGHDT, CDR2 YNNKEL (reference sequence). The CDR3 region has the DNA TGTGCCTGCAGCCAAGAGTATAGCGGGCTAGCCAAAAACATTCAGTACTTC. Translating gives CACSQEYSGLAKNIQYF. The whole variable domain, filled in from reference TRBV3-1 and TRBJ2-4, reads DTAVSQTPKYLVTQMGNDKSIKCEQNLGHDTMYWYKQDSKKFLKIMFSYNNKELIINETVPNRFSPKSPDKAHLNLHINSLELGDSAVYFCACSQEYSGLAKNIQYFGAGTRLSVL.

V gene TRBV2 combines with J gene TRBJ1-2, with a possible D match to TRBD1 (5 bases). Deletions cut 4 bases from V and 3 bases from J, with 18 bases between. This CDR3 is built from 16 residues. Germline values: CDR1 SNHLY, CDR2 FYNNEI. CDR3 amino acids: CASSGQRQGLDYGYTF. CDR3 DNA: TGTGCCAGCAGTGGCCAACGCCAGGGACTAGACTATGGCTACACCTTC.

The chain joins TRBV20-1 to TRBJ1-5; D may be TRBD1 (5 bases). V lost 0 bases to trimming and J lost 1 base, with 7 bases between them. The CDR3 consists of 14 residues. Germline assignment: CDR1 DFQATT and CDR2 SNEGSKA (reference sequence). This CDR3 is CSAREPGSNQPQHF. The CDR3 bases are TGCAGTGCTAGAGAACCAGGGAGCAATCAGCCCCAGCATTTT.